This paragraph reports one T cell receptor (beta chain). PCR involved 60 Vbeta and 13 Jbeta primers. Sequencing used immunoSEQ multiplex PCR; TCRdb keeps in-frame clones, though not all of them. The sample lists 65,000 to 80,000 clones, around four fifths seen once, with around 9.3% in the top ten. This entry comes from a study of cytomegalovirus exposure and HLA in healthy donors. The V gene lost 5 bases and the J gene lost 4 bases, with 20 bases spanning the gap. The germline gives CDR1 MNHEY, CDR2 SMNVEV (reference sequence). The CDR3 is made up of 16 amino acids. This sequence joins TRBV27 and TRBJ1-1; D is unresolved. Specimen: PBMCs. This receptor was obtained from a woman between 35 and 50 years old in good health and CMV-seropositive. CDR3 DNA sequence: TGTGCCAGCAGTCCCCGGGTTCCGGGAGGAGGCACTGAAGCTTTCTTT. It is translated as CASSPRVPGGGTEAFF.